The T cell receptor (beta chain) under discussion was sequenced for a study of blood T cell repertoires in COVID-19. Turning to the study itself: From T cells, B-cell-depleted T cells, or PBMCs came the material, which was cDNA or gDNA.

The method was immunoSEQ multiplex PCR; TCRdb's version includes in-frame clones alone and lacks a portion of them. The sample includes under 250,000 clones, under 90% of them seen just once. The J segment lost 4 bases and the V segment lost 5 bases, leaving 7 bases of the junction unmatched. Germline lookup yields CDR1 MNHNY and CDR2 SVGAGI (reference sequence). CDR3 length equals 17 residues. The table lists this clone with a count of one. The chain combines TRBV6-6 with TRBJ2-1, with 14 bases that match TRBD2. The origin of this receptor is a middle-aged woman with active or convalescent COVID-19. Input material: peripheral blood. The CDR3 bases are TGTGCCAGCAGTCGGACTAGCGGGAGGTCCTTTTACAATGAGCAGTTCTTC. Translation: CASSRTSGRSFYNEQFF.